These 18 T cell receptor beta chains came from one sample sequenced in a study of T cells after yellow fever vaccination. In TCRdb, the 5' RACE reads were re-called with MiXCR into one record per CDR3 protein. Among about 360,000 distinct CDR3 sequences, approximately 6% were seen once, and the ten largest hold 15%. The specimen comprised PBMCs, sampled 5 days after the yellow fever booster vaccination. The receptors were gathered from a man aged 30-40 years who received the YFV17D yellow fever vaccine.

The genes are TRBV6-5 and TRBJ2-1, with D maybe TRBD2 (5 bases). V was pared by 7 bases and J by 4 bases, with 8 bases between. Looked up from germline, CDR1 is MNHEY and CDR2 is SVGAGI. The CDR3 sequence is 12 residues long. CDR3 bases: TGTGCCAGCATCTCGGGATACAATGAGCAGTTCTTC. This encodes CASISGYNEQFF.

As regards this clonotype: One junction end disagrees with the germline gene, perhaps due to a read error. The chain is built from TRBV7-9 and TRBJ2-3, with D perhaps assigned TRBD1 or TRBD2 (6 bases each). This CDR3 contains 11 residues. Germline V gene sequence: CDR1 SEHNR, CDR2 FQNEAQ (reference sequence). The CDR3 is CASSEGGEEHF. As DNA, the CDR3 is TGTGCCAGCAGCGAGGGGGGAGAAGAGCATTTT.

This clonotype was counted only a few times. The genes are TRBV6-1 and TRBJ2-1; 10 bases are a match to TRBD1. Trimming took 8 bases from V and 6 from J; bases not matched to a gene: 7. The CDR3 contains 14 residues. The V gene's germline CDR1 is MNHNS and CDR2 SASEGT. The CDR3 loop reads CASYRDRGVNEQFF. The CDR3 nucleotides read TGTGCCAGCTACAGGGACAGGGGAGTCAATGAGCAGTTCTTC.

For this clonotype: A much larger clone is a single base away; this may be a read error. The CDR3 loop reads CVSSRLPEDYEQYF. In DNA, the CDR3 is TGTGTCAGCAGCCGACTACCCGAGGACTACGAGCAGTACTTC. The chain combines TRBV14 with TRBJ2-7, with a possible D match to TRBD2 (5 bases). The length of the CDR3 is 14 residues. Germline values: CDR1 SGHDN, CDR2 FVKESK.

This clonotype was seen a few times. The genes are TRBV3-1 and TRBJ2-7; 8 bases fit TRBD2. The germline V gene has CDR1 LGHDT and CDR2 YNNKEL (reference sequence). The length of the CDR3 is 16 residues. The V gene end was trimmed by 4 bases and the J gene end by 4 bases; junction bases not matched to a gene: 12. The CDR3 sequence: CASSPSPAGGAYEQYF. CDR3 in DNA: TGTGCCAGCAGCCCCAGCCCGGCGGGAGGCGCATACGAGCAGTACTTC.

This clonotype was seen a few times. The chain uses TRBV7-9 and TRBJ1-4; 10 bases line up with TRBD1. Germline CDR1 and CDR2: SEHNR and FQNEAQ (reference sequence). V dropped 3 bases and J dropped 10; count of bases not matched to a gene: 8. This CDR3 region has 15 residues. This CDR3 is CASSLGTGDVGKLFF. The CDR3 DNA follows: TGTGCCAGCAGCTTGGGGACAGGGGACGTGGGAAAACTGTTTTTT. The full variable domain, completed using reference TRBV7-9 and TRBJ1-4, is DTGVSQNPRHKITKRGQNVTFRCDPISEHNRLYWYRQTLGQGPEFLTYFQNEAQLEKSRLLSDRFSAERPKGSFSTLEIQRTEQGDSAMYLCASSLGTGDVGKLFFGSGTQLSVL.

This clonotype has at least ten counts. The rearrangement links TRBV11-2 to TRBJ2-3; D gene uncertain. V dropped 2 bases and J dropped 5 bases, with 5 bases sitting between them. Germline lookup yields CDR1 SGHAT and CDR2 FQNNGV. The CDR3 consists of 12 residues. The CDR3: CASSLFGDTQYF. The CDR3 DNA is TGTGCCAGCAGCTTATTCGGAGATACGCAGTATTTT.

Details on this clonotype: Since a much larger clone is just one base distant, this may be a read error. The chain combines TRBV6-5 with TRBJ2-7; 13 bases line up with TRBD2. Germline V gene lookup returns CDR1 MNHEY and CDR2 SVGAGI. This CDR3 region has 17 residues. The CDR3 nucleotides read TGTGCCAGCAGTTACCCCCTTACTAGCGGGAGGGCCTACGGGCAGTACTTC. Protein: CASSYPLTSGRAYGQYF.

This clonotype appeared a few times. The chain has TRBV21-1 and TRBJ2-5. TRBV21-1 is tagged as a pseudogene. The CDR3 contains 13 residues. CDR3 region: CASSKLAAETQYF. The DNA of the CDR3 is TGTGCCAGCAGCAAATTGGCAGCGGAGACCCAGTACTTC.

This clonotype was counted ten times or more. V is TRBV6-1 and J is TRBJ1-5; D possibly corresponds to TRBD1 (5 bases). Germline assignment: CDR1 MNHNS and CDR2 SASEGT. The V end lost 6 bases, the J end lost 4 bases, and 13 bases lay between the germline ends. The CDR3 runs 14 residues. The CDR3 DNA reads TGTGCCAGCAGGCTACCGTGGGGGAATCAGCCCCAGCATTTT. Translated: CASRLPWGNQPQHF.

The V gene is TRBV5-1, the J gene TRBJ1-1, with 8 bases lining up with TRBD1. V lost 4 bases, J lost 6 bases, and 8 bases stayed unmatched. The CDR3 spans 14 residues. The germline CDR1 and CDR2 sequences are SGHRS and YFSETQ. In DNA form, the CDR3 reads TGCGCCAGCAGCCAGGGGGCATTGGGCGCTGAAGCTTTCTTT. Translating gives CASSQGALGAEAFF.

The CDR3 sequence: CATRPKTGADTQYF. In nucleotides, the CDR3 is TGTGCCACACGGCCAAAGACAGGGGCAGATACGCAGTATTTT. V usage is TRBV10-3 and J usage is TRBJ2-3, with 8 positions matching TRBD1. The length of the CDR3 is 14 residues. Unmatched junction bases numbered 10, after V lost 10 bases and J lost 4 bases. The V gene's germline CDR1 is ENHRY and CDR2 SYGVKD.

This clonotype occurred a few times. The chain has TRBV5-1 and TRBJ1-6; D is perhaps TRBD1 (6 bases). The CDR3 sequence is 16 residues long. The ends were cut back, 1 base at V and 7 bases at J, with 15 bases in the middle. Germline lookup yields CDR1 SGHRS and CDR2 YFSETQ. CDR3 residues: CASSLSQRGANSPLHF. The CDR3 nucleotides are TGCGCCAGCAGCTTGAGTCAGCGGGGGGCGAATTCACCCCTCCACTTT.

The chain uses TRBV10-3 and TRBJ2-7, with a weak D call TRBD2 (6 bases). Trimming shortened V by 0 bases and J by 1 base, and 7 bases separated the two germline ends. Germline CDR1 and CDR2: ENHRY and SYGVKD. The CDR3 consists of 14 residues. The CDR3 nucleotides are TGTGCCATCAGTGAGTCGACTAGATCCTACGAGCAGTACTTC. Translated, it gives CAISESTRSYEQYF.

This clonotype was seen ten or more times. The chain carries TRBV20-1 and TRBJ2-7; unclear D gene. The CDR3 is made up of 11 amino acids. Germline V gene data show CDR1 as DFQATT and CDR2 as SNEGSKA (reference sequence). Deletions cut 6 bases from V and 2 bases from J, with 8 bases between. The CDR3 DNA sequence: TGCAGTGCCCCGGGCGCCTACGAGCAGTACTTC. This gives the protein CSAPGAYEQYF.

This clonotype was seen repeatedly, ten times or more. V is TRBV15 and J is TRBJ2-6, with unresolved D. V lost 1 base to trimming and J lost 0 bases, with 22 bases between them. Germline CDR1 is LNHNV and CDR2 is YYDKDF (reference sequence). The CDR3 has 21 residues. CDR3 loop: CATSRGTEMASLSSGANVLTF. CDR3 DNA sequence: TGTGCCACCAGCAGAGGTACCGAGATGGCCAGTCTCAGCTCTGGGGCCAACGTCCTGACTTTC.

This clonotype was observed a few times. The V call is TRBV7-2, the J call TRBJ2-1; TRBD2 aligns across 9 bases. The CDR3 extends over 15 amino acids. Losses at the gene ends were 2 bases for V and 6 bases for J; bases not matched to a gene: 5. Germline CDR1 and CDR2: SGHTA and FQGNSA. The CDR3 DNA reads as TGTGCCAGCAGCTTAACGCGGGAGGGCCGCAATGAGCAGTTCTTC. Its protein product is CASSLTREGRNEQFF.

This clonotype came up a few times. This chain links TRBV4-3 with TRBJ2-1, with 8 bases lining up with TRBD1. Germline loops: CDR1 LGHNA, CDR2 YSLEER. The J segment lost 8 bases and the V segment lost 3 bases, leaving 3 bases of the junction unmatched. CDR3 length equals 13 residues. The CDR3 DNA reads as TGCGCCAGCAGCCATTTGACAGGGGATGAGCAGTTCTTC. It is translated as CASSHLTGDEQFF.